A selection of T cell receptor beta chains follows, all from one sample in a study of blood T cell repertoires in COVID-19. Sequencing used immunoSEQ multiplex PCR; TCRdb keeps in-frame clones, though not all of them. The sample holds fewer than 90,000 clones; 90% are singletons and the top ten take more than 6.5%. The sample comprised peripheral blood. The receptors here all came from a woman older than 75 with active COVID-19. Each CDR3 is given with its conserved first and last residue. A D gene is named only where the DNA matches it firmly. Clone size appears in some rows only: once, few, many, or a class for an expanded clone.

v_gene	abundance	d_gene	j_gene	len	CDR3nt	CDR3aa
TRBV29-1	NA	TRBD2	TRBJ2-1	15	TGCAGCGTTGAACCCGGGACTAGCGGTGGGAATGAGCAGTTCTTC	CSVEPGTSGGNEQFF
TRBV11-2	NA	TRBD2	TRBJ2-7	16	TGTGCCAGCAGCTCCGCCTCGGGAGGGTCGGGCTACGAGCAGTACTTC	CASSSASGGSGYEQYF
TRBV7-3	NA	TRBD2	TRBJ2-2	15	TGTGCCAGCAGCTTATTAGCGGGAGACACCGGGGAGCTGTTTTTT	CASSLLAGDTGELFF
TRBV19	few	NA	TRBJ1-2	15	TGTGCCAGTAGTATGCTACAGGATTCTAACTATGGCTACACCTTC	CASSMLQDSNYGYTF
TRBV9	NA	NA	TRBJ2-3	16	TGTGCCAGCAGCGCAGCTACCGGGACAAGAAAAGATACGCAGTATTTT	CASSAATGTRKDTQYF
TRBV6-6	NA	NA	TRBJ2-1	15	TGTGCCAGCAGTTACGAGGCGGGACAGTACAATGAGCAGTTCTTC	CASSYEAGQYNEQFF
TRBV20-1	NA	NA	TRBJ2-5	15	TGCAGTGCTAGTGGCTGGCGGGATCGAGGAGAGACCCAGTACTTC	CSASGWRDRGETQYF
TRBV4-3	few	NA	TRBJ1-1	13	TGCGCCAGCAGCCAAGCTCCTAACACTGAAGCTTTCTTT	CASSQAPNTEAFF
TRBV10-3	NA	TRBD2	TRBJ2-1	18	TGTGCCATCAGTGAGCCTACGGGACTAACAACCCGGGCGAATGAGCAGTTCTTC	CAISEPTGLTTRANEQFF
TRBV10-3	once	TRBD1	TRBJ1-1	14	TGTGCCATCAGTCCCGGGACAGCTATAACTGAAGCTTTCTTT	CAISPGTAITEAFF
TRBV12-3/TRBV12-4	few	NA	TRBJ1-2	12	TGTGCCAGCAGTGAACGGGGTTGGGGCTACACCTTC	CASSERGWGYTF
TRBV6-2/TRBV6-3	NA	TRBD2	TRBJ2-5	16	TGTGCCAGCAGTTACTCCCAACTAGCGGAACAAGAGACCCAGTACTTC	CASSYSQLAEQETQYF
TRBV28	NA	NA	TRBJ1-2	15	TGTGCCAGCGGTAAATACGACAGGAAAATCTATGGCTACACCTTC	CASGKYDRKIYGYTF
TRBV7-3	NA	NA	TRBJ2-2	14	TGTGCCAGCAGCTTAATTCGGAACACCGGGGAGCTGTTTTTT	CASSLIRNTGELFF
TRBV15	NA	NA	TRBJ1-2	17	TGTGCCACCAGCAGAGATTTGGGGCGCAGGTTGAACTATGGCTACACCTTC	CATSRDLGRRLNYGYTF
TRBV18	NA	TRBD1	TRBJ1-5	15	TGTGCCAGCTCGTCCGGGACAGGGGGCCAGCAGCCCCAGCATTTT	CASSSGTGGQQPQHF
TRBV18	NA	NA	TRBJ2-5	13	TGTGCCAGCTCACCCCAGGGTCGGGAGACCCAGTACTTC	CASSPQGRETQYF
TRBV6-2/TRBV6-3	NA	NA	TRBJ2-1	14	TGTGCCAGCAGTCGCCGCGGGACCTACAATGAGCAGTTCTTC	CASSRRGTYNEQFF
TRBV2	NA	NA	TRBJ1-6	15	TGTGCCAGCAGGGGAGAGAGCTCCTATAATTCACCCCTCCACTTT	CASRGESSYNSPLHF
TRBV7-2	NA	NA	TRBJ1-5	13	TGTGCCAGCAGCTTAGTCAACAATCAGCCCCAGCATTTT	CASSLVNNQPQHF
TRBV4-3	NA	NA	TRBJ1-1	16	TGCGCCAGCAGCCAAGTCCTGGGAGGGGCCGGGACTGAAGCTTTCTTT	CASSQVLGGAGTEAFF
TRBV7-2	NA	TRBD2	TRBJ2-7	15	TGTGCCAGCAGCCCCTGGGGTAGCGGGTCCTACGAGCAGTACTTC	CASSPWGSGSYEQYF
TRBV2	NA	TRBD1	TRBJ1-5	15	TGTGCCAGCAGTGAAATAGGACAGGGAAATCAGCCCCAGCATTTT	CASSEIGQGNQPQHF
TRBV19	NA	NA	TRBJ2-5	14	TGTGCCAGTAGTATCGGACGGTCCGGAGGGACCCAGTACTTC	CASSIGRSGGTQYF
TRBV30	NA	NA	TRBJ1-2	13	TGTGCCTGGACCGCTTCCTACAACTATGGCTACACCTTC	CAWTASYNYGYTF
TRBV3-1/TRBV3-2	NA	NA	TRBJ1-3	14	TGTGCCAGCAGCCACATAGACTCTGGAAACACCATATATTTT	CASSHIDSGNTIYF
TRBV4-2	NA	TRBD1	TRBJ2-2	16	TGTGCCAGCAGCGTCCATCAGGGGGCGCAAACCGGGGAGCTGTTTTTT	CASSVHQGAQTGELFF
TRBV7-2	NA	NA	TRBJ2-4	15	TGTGCCAGCAGCTCGCATACAGGGTCAGGAAACATTCAGTACTTC	CASSSHTGSGNIQYF
TRBV18	once	NA	TRBJ2-5	14	TGTGCCAGCTCACCTGGACTATCACAAGAGACCCAGTACTTC	CASSPGLSQETQYF
TRBV15	NA	NA	TRBJ1-4	17	TGTGCCACCAGCAGAGGTGGGGGGGGAGTGAACGGTGAAAAACTGTTTTTT	CATSRGGGGVNGEKLFF
TRBV28	NA	NA	TRBJ2-3	12	TGTGCCAGCAGTTTCGGGAAGGATACGCAGTATTTT	CASSFGKDTQYF
TRBV6-5	NA	NA	TRBJ1-5	14	TGTGCCAGCAGTCCCCGGGGGGCGGATCAGCCCCAGCATTTT	CASSPRGADQPQHF
TRBV18	NA	TRBD2	TRBJ2-7	14	TGTGCCAGCTCACCGGGGGCGGGAGGTTACGAGCAGTACTTC	CASSPGAGGYEQYF
TRBV7-9	few	TRBD1	TRBJ2-3	19	TGTGCCATCCCGGCGTCGCCGGGACAGAAAGTCTCCAGCACAGATACGCAGTATTTT	CAIPASPGQKVSSTDTQYF
TRBV28	NA	TRBD1	TRBJ1-2	15	TGTGCCAGCAGTTCAGGACAGGGGGCAGACTATGGCTACACCTTC	CASSSGQGADYGYTF
TRBV7-2	NA	NA	TRBJ1-2	14	TGTGCCAGCAGCGGAACCGCAGGGGCCGGGGGCTACACCTTC	CASSGTAGAGGYTF
TRBV15	NA	NA	TRBJ2-3	12	TGTGCCACCAGCTCACGGGGAGATACGCAGTATTTT	CATSSRGDTQYF
TRBV9	NA	TRBD1	TRBJ2-1	15	TGTGCCAGCAGCGTAGGGGGGACAGGGCACAATGAGCAGTTCTTC	CASSVGGTGHNEQFF
TRBV7-9	NA	NA	TRBJ1-1	14	TGTGCCAGCAGCTTAGAAATGGGGGGGACTGAAGCTTTCTTT	CASSLEMGGTEAFF
TRBV7-2	few	TRBD2	TRBJ2-3	16	TGTGCCAGCAGCTTACCTAGCGGGAGGGGGGCAGATACGCAGTATTTT	CASSLPSGRGADTQYF
TRBV24-1	NA	NA	TRBJ2-1	15	TGTGCCACCAGTGACCCAGGACAATCCTACAATGAGCAGTTCTTC	CATSDPGQSYNEQFF